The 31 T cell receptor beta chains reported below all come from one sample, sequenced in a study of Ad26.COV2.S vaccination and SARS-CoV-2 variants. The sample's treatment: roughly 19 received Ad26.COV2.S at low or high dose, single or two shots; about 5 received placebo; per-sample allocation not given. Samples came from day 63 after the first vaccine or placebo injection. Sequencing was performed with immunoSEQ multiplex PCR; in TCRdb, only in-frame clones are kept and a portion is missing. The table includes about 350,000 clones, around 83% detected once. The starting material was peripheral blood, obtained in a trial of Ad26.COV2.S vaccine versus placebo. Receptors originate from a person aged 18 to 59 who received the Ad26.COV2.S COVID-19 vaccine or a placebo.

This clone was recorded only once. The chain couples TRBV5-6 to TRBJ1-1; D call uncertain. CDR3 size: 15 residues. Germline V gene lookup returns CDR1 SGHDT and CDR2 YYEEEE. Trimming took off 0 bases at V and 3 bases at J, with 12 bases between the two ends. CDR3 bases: TGTGCCAGCAGCTTGGAGTTCTCGGAGGACACTGAAGCTTTCTTT. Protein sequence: CASSLEFSEDTEAFF.

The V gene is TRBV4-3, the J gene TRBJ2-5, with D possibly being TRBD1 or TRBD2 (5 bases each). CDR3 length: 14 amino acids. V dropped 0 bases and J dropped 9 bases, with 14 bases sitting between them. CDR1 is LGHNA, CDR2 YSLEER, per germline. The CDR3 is CASSQEGWVGPQYF. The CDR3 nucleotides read TGCGCCAGCAGCCAAGAAGGTTGGGTGGGACCCCAGTACTTC.

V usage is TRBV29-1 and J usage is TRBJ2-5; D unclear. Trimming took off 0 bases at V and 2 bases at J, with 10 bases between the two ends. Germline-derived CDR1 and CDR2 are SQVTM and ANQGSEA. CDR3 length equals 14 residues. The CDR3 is CSVEDRSRQETQYF. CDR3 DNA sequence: TGCAGCGTTGAAGATCGCAGCAGACAAGAGACCCAGTACTTC.

The chain's CDR3 is CASSQEGRGYNEQFF. Written as DNA, the CDR3 is TGCGCCAGCAGCCAAGAGGGACGAGGCTACAATGAGCAGTTCTTC. The chain couples TRBV4-3 to TRBJ2-1; D may match TRBD1 or TRBD2 (5 bases each). The CDR3 loop spans 15 amino acids. Germline lookup yields CDR1 LGHNA and CDR2 YSLEER. V shed 0 bases and J shed 3 bases, with 9 bases lying between them.

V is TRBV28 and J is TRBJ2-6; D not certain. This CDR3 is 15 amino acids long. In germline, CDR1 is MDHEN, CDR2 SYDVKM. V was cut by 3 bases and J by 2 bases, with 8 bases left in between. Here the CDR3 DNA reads TGTGCCAGCAGTTTTATTGGGGCTGGGGCCAACGTCCTGACTTTC. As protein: CASSFIGAGANVLTF.

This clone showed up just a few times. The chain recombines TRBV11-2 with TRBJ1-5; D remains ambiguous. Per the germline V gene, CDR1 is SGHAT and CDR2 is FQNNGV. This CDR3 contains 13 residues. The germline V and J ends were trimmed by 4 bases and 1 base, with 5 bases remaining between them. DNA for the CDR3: TGTGCCAGCAGCTCCCGGAGCAATCAGCCCCAGCATTTT. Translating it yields CASSSRSNQPQHF.

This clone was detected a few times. CDR3 loop: CASRAGNTNTEAFF. The CDR3 DNA is TGTGCCAGCAGGGCGGGGAATACGAACACTGAAGCTTTCTTT. The rearrangement joins TRBV6-5 to TRBJ1-1; D is unclear. Trimming left V 6 bases short and J 1 base short, with 12 bases between. The length of the CDR3 is 14 residues. Germline loops: CDR1 MNHEY, CDR2 SVGAGI.

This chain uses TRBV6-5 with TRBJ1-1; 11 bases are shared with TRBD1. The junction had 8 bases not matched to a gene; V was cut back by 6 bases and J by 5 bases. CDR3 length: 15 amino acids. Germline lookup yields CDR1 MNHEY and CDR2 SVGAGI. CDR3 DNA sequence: TGTGCCAGCAGCCTACTGGACAGGGGGCTTACTGAAGCTTTCTTT. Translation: CASSLLDRGLTEAFF.

CDR3 DNA: TGTGCCAGTAGTAAAACCAGCGGACAGGGGAACTACGAGCAGTACTTC. This translates into CASSKTSGQGNYEQYF. The chain employs TRBV19 and TRBJ2-7; 9 nucleotides align to TRBD1. V was pared by 4 bases and J by 3 bases, with 10 bases of the junction left unmatched. Germline values: CDR1 LNHDA, CDR2 SQIVND (reference sequence). CDR3 length: 16 residues.

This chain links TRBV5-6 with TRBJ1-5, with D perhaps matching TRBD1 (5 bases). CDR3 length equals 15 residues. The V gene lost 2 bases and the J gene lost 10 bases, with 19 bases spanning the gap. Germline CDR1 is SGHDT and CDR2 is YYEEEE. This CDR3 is CASSLSGSRSLPQHF. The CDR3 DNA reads TGTGCCAGCAGCTTATCAGGGAGCAGGAGTCTCCCCCAGCATTTT.

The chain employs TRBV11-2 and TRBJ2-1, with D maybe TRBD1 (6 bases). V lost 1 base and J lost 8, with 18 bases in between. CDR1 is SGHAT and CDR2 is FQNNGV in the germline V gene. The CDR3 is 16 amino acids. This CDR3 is CASSLGPRTETHEQFF. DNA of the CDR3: TGTGCCAGCAGCTTAGGGCCCAGGACAGAGACACATGAGCAGTTCTTC. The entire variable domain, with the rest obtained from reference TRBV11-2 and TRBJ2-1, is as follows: EAGVAQSPRYKIIEKRQSVAFWCNPISGHATLYWYQQILGQGPKLLIQFQNNGVVDDSQLPKDRFSAERLKGVDSTLKIQPAKLEDSAVYLCASSLGPRTETHEQFFGPGTRLTVL.

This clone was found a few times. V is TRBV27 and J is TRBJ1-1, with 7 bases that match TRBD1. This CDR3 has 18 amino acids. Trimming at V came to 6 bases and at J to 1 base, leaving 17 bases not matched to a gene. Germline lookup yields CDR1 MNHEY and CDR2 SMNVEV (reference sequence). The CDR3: CASSSLKPGTEKNTEAFF. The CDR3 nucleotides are TGTGCCAGCAGCAGTCTAAAACCCGGGACAGAAAAGAACACTGAAGCTTTCTTT.

The CDR3 region is CASSLEPSGSSSYNSPLHF. Here the CDR3 DNA reads TGCGCCAGCAGCTTGGAGCCCTCTGGATCGAGCTCCTATAATTCACCCCTCCACTTT. The chain couples TRBV5-1 to TRBJ1-6; no clear D. Germline CDR1 and CDR2: SGHRS and YFSETQ. Trimming removed 0 bases at V and 0 bases at J, with 16 bases between. CDR3 length equals 19 residues.

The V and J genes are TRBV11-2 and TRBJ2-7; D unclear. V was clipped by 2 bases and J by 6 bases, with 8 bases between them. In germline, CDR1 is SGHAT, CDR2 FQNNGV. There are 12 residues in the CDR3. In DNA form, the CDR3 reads TGTGCCAGCAGCTTACAACGGAGCGAGCAGTACTTC. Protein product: CASSLQRSEQYF.

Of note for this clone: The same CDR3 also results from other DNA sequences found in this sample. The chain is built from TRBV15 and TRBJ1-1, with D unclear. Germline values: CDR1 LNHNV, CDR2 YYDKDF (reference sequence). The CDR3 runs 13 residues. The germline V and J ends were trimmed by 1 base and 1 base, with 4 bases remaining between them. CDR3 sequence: CATSRAENTEAFF. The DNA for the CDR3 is TGTGCCACCAGCAGAGCTGAGAACACTGAAGCTTTCTTT.

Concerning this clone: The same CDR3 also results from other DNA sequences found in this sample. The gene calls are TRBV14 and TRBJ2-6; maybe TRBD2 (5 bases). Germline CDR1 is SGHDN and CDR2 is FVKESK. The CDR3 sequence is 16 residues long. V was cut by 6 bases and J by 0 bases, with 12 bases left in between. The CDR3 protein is CASSRGLTSGANVLTF. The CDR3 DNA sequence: TGTGCCAGCAGTCGTGGACTGACCTCTGGGGCCAACGTCCTGACTTTC. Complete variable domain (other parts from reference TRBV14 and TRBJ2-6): EAGVTQFPSHSVIEKGQTVTLRCDPISGHDNLYWYRRVMGKEIKFLLHFVKESKQDESGMPNNRFLAERTGGTYSTLKVQPAELEDSGVYFCASSRGLTSGANVLTFGAGSRLTVL.

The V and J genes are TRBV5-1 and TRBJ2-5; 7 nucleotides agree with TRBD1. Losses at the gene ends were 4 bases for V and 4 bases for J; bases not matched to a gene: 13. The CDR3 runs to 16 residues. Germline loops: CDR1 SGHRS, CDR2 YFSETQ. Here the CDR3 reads CASSRTFTGARETQYF. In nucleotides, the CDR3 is TGCGCCAGCAGCAGAACTTTTACAGGGGCGCGAGAGACCCAGTACTTC.

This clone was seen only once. The CDR3: CASSRVRPYGYTF. The CDR3 DNA reads TGTGCCAGCAGCAGGGTCCGGCCCTATGGCTACACCTTC. V usage is TRBV21-1 and J usage is TRBJ1-2. TRBV21-1 counts as a pseudogene. This CDR3 is built from 13 residues.

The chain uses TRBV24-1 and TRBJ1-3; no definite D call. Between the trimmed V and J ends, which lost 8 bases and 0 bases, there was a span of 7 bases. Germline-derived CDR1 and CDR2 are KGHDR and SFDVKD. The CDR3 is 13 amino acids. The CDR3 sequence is CATTDRSGNTIYF. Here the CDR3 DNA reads TGTGCCACCACGGACCGCTCTGGAAACACCATATATTTT.

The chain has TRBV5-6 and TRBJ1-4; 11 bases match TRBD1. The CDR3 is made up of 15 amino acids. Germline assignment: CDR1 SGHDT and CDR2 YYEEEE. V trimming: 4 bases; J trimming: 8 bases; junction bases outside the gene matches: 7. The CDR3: CASSQTGQGEEKLFF. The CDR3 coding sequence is TGTGCCAGCAGCCAGACGGGACAGGGGGAAGAAAAACTGTTTTTT.

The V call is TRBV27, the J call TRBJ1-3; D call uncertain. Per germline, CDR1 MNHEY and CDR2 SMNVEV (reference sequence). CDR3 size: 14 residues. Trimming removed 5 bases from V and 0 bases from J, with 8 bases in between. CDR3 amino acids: CASSPDFSGNTIYF. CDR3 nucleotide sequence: TGTGCCAGCAGTCCCGACTTCTCTGGAAACACCATATATTTT.

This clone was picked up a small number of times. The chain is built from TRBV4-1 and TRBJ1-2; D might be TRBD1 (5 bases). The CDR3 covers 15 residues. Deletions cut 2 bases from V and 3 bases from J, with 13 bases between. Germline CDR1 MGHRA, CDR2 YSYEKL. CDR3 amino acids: CASSQPTGGDYGYTF. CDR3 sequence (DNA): TGCGCCAGCAGCCAACCCACGGGGGGGGACTATGGCTACACCTTC.

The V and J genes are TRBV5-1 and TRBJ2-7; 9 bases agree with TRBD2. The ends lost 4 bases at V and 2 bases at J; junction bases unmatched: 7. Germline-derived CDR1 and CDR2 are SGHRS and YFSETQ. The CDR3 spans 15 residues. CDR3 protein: CASSDLRTSAYEQYF. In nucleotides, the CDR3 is TGCGCCAGCAGCGATCTTAGGACTAGCGCCTACGAGCAGTACTTC.

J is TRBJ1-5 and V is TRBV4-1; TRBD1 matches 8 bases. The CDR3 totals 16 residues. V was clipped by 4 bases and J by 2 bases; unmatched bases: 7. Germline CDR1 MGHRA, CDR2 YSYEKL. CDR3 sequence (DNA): TGCGCCAGCAGCCCTAGCCAGGGGGCTGGCAATCAGCCCCAGCATTTT. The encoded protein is CASSPSQGAGNQPQHF.

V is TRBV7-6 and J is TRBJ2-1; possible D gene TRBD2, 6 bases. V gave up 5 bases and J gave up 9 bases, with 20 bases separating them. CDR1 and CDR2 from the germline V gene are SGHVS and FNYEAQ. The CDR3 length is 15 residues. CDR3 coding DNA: TGTGCCAGCAGCAACCCCGGGACTCGGTCGGCTGAGCAGTTCTTC. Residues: CASSNPGTRSAEQFF.

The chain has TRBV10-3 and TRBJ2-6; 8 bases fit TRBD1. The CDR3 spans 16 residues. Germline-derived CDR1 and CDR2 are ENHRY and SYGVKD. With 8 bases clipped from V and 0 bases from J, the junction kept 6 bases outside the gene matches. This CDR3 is CAISPGQGSGANVLTF. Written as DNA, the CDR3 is TGTGCCATCTCCCCCGGACAGGGCTCTGGGGCCAACGTCCTGACTTTC.

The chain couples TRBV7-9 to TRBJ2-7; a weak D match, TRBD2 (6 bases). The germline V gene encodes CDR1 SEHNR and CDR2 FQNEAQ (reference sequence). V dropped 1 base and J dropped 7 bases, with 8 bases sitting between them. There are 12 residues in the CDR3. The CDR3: CASSLEAGEQYF. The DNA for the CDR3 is TGTGCCAGCAGCTTAGAGGCGGGGGAGCAGTACTTC.

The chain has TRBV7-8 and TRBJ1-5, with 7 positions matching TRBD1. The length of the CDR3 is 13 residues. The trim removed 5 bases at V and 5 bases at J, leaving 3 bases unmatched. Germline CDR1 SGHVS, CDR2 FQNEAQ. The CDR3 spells CASSVDRDQPQHF. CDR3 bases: TGTGCCAGCAGCGTTGACAGGGATCAGCCCCAGCATTTT.

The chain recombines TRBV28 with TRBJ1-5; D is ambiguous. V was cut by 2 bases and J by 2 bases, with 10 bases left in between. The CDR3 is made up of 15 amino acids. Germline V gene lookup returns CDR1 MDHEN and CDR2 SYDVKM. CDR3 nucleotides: TGTGCCAGCAGTTTAAGACAACTGGGCAATCAGCCCCAGCATTTT. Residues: CASSLRQLGNQPQHF.

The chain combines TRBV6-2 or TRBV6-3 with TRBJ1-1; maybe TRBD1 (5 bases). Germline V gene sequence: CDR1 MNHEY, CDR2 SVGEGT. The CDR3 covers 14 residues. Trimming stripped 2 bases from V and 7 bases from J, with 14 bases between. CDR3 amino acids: CASSYANRGVEAFF. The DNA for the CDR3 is TGTGCCAGCAGTTACGCCAACCGGGGGGTTGAAGCTTTCTTT.

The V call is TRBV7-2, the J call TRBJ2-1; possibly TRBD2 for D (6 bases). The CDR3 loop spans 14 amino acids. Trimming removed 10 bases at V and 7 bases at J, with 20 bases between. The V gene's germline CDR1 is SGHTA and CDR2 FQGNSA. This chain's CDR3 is CAIERADTANEQFF. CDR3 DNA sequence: TGTGCCATCGAGCGGGCGGACACAGCAAATGAGCAGTTCTTC.